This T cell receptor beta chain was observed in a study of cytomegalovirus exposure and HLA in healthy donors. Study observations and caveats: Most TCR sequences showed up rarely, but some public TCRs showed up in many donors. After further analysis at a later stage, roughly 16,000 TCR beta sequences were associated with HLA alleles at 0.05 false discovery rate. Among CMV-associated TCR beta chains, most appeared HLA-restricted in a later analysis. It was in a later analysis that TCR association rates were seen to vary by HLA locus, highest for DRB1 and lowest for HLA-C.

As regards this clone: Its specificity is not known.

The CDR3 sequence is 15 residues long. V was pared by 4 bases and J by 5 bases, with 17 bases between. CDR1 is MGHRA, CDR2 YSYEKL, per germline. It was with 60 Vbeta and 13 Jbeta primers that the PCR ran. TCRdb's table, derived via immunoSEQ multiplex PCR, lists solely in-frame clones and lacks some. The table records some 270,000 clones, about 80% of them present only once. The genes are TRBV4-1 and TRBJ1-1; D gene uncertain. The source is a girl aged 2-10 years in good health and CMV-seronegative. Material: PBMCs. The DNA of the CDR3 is TGCGCCAGCAGCCGCTATGGGGAGGTTCGGACTGAAGCTTTCTTT. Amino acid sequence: CASSRYGEVRTEAFF.